This T cell receptor (beta chain) was profiled in a study of T cells in Graves' hyperthyroidism and ophthalmopathy. Unmatched junction bases numbered 13, after V lost 4 bases and J lost 5 bases. Germline CDR1 and CDR2: SGDLS and YYNGEE. The CDR3 length is 17 residues. Newly diagnosed patients aged 18 to 65 had hyperthyroidism of under 2 months' duration. RNA transcripts served as the template for amplifying TCR beta CDR3 regions. First-round RT-PCR with HTBI primers amplified the TCR CDR3 region. TCRdb ran MiXCR on the multiplex PCR reads and lists one entry per CDR3 protein. Here the sample spans about 840,000 distinct CDR3 sequences, 38% being singletons.

The receptor was derived from a man aged 18 to 29 with Graves' hyperthyroidism. The chain uses TRBV9 and TRBJ1-4, with TRBD1 matching 8 bases. The sequenced material came from blood. The DNA for the CDR3 is TGTGCCAGCAGCCCCCCTGATGGGAGACAGGGGAATGAAAAACTGTTTTTT. The encoded protein is CASSPPDGRQGNEKLFF.